This TCR beta chain was recorded in a study of blood T cell repertoires in COVID-19. Sequencing was performed with immunoSEQ multiplex PCR; in TCRdb, only in-frame clones are kept and a portion is missing. The data contain some 46,000 clones, 70% to 90% of them singletons. V was clipped by 8 bases and J by 4 bases; unmatched bases: 5. CDR1 is SNHLY, CDR2 FYNNEI, per germline. The CDR3 has 14 amino acids. Sequencing used peripheral blood. The chain combines TRBV2 with TRBJ2-2; 9 positions match TRBD1. The TCR sequence derives from a woman older than 75 with COVID-19, enrolled during active disease. CDR3 in DNA: TGTGCCAGCCGGGACAGGGTTGGCACCGGGGAGCTGTTTTTT. It translates to CASRDRVGTGELFF.